Detailed here is one T cell receptor (beta chain). This entry belongs to a study of control samples from healthy donors and cancer patients. Profiling relied on immunoSEQ multiplex PCR, and the TCRdb table lists in-frame clones only, not all of them. Among 130,000 to 150,000 clones listed, 80% to 95% were seen once. Sequencing was carried out using blood. The clonotype comes from a man aged 30 to 45 in good health.

The chain's CDR3 is CASSEAYSGYEQYF. The DNA of the CDR3 is TGTGCCAGCAGTGAAGCCTACTCTGGATACGAGCAGTACTTC. The V call is TRBV6-1, the J call TRBJ2-7; D is undetermined. CDR3 length: 14 residues. Between the trimmed V and J ends, which lost 0 bases and 4 bases, there was a span of 10 bases. Germline V gives CDR1 MNHNS, CDR2 SASEGT.